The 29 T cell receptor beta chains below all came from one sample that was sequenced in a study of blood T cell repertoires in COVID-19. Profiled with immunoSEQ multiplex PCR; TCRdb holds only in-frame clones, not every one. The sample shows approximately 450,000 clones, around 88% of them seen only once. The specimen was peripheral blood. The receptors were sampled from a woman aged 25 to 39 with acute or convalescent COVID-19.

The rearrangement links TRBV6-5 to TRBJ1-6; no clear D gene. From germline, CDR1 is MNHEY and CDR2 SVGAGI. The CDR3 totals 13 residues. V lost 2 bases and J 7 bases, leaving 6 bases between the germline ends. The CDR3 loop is CASSYGQNSPLHF. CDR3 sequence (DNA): TGTGCCAGCAGTTACGGCCAGAATTCACCCCTCCACTTT.

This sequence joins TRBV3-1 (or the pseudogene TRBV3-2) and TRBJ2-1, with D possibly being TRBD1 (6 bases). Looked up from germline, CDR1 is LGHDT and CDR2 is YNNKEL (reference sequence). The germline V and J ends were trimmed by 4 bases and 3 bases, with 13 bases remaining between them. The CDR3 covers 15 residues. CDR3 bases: TGTGCCAGCAGCCCGGGACATCCGAACTACAATGAGCAGTTCTTC. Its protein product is CASSPGHPNYNEQFF.

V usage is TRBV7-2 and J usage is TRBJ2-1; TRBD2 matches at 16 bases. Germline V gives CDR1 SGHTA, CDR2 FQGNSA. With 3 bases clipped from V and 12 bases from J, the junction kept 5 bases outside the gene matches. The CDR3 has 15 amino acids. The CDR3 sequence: CASSFQGLAGGRQFF. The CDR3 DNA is TGTGCCAGCAGCTTCCAGGGACTAGCGGGGGGGCGGCAGTTCTTC.

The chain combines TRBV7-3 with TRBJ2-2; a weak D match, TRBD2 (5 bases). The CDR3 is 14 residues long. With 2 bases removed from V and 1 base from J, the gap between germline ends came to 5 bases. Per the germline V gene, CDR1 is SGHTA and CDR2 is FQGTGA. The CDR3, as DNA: TGTGCCAGCAGCTTAGGGAGGAACACCGGGGAGCTGTTTTTT. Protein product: CASSLGRNTGELFF.

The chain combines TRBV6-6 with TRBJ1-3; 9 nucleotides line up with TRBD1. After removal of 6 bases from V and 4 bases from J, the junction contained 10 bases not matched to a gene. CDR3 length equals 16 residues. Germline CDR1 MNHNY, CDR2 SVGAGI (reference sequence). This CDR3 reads CASSGDRARSGNTIYF. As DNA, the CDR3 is TGTGCCAGCAGCGGGGACAGGGCCAGATCGGGAAACACCATATATTTT.

CDR3 sequence reads: CASSFGQILTGELFF. The CDR3 region has the DNA TGTGCCAGCAGCTTCGGACAGATTCTCACCGGGGAGCTGTTTTTT. V is TRBV11-2 and J is TRBJ2-2; D perhaps matches TRBD1 (6 bases). The CDR3 has 15 amino acids. CDR1 and CDR2 from the germline V gene are SGHAT and FQNNGV. The V and J ends lost 3 bases and 4 bases respectively, with 12 bases between them.

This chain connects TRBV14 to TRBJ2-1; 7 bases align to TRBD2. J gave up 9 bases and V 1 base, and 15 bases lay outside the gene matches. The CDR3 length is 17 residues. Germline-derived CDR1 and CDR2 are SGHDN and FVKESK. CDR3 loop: CASSQGPWGGLIPEQFF. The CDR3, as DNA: TGTGCCAGCAGCCAAGGTCCTTGGGGGGGTTTAATTCCTGAGCAGTTCTTC.

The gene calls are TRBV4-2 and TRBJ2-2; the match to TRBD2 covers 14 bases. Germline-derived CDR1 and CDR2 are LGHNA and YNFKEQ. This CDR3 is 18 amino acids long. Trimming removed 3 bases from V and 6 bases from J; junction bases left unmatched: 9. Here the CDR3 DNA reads TGTGCCAGCAGCCAGGGACTAGCGGGGGAAGGGGGCTCCGGGGAGCTGTTTTTT. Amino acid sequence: CASSQGLAGEGGSGELFF.

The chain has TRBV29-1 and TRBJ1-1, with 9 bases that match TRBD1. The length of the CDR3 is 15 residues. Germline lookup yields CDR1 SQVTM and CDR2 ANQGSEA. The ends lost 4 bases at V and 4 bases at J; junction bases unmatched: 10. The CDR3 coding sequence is TGCAGCGTTGCCGGGACAGGGTCTAGTAGCACTGAAGCTTTCTTT. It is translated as CSVAGTGSSSTEAFF.

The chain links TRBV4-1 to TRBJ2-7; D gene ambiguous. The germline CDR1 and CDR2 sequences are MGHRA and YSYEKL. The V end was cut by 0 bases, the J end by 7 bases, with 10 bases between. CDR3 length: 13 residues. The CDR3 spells CASSQERGREQYF. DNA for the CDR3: TGCGCCAGCAGCCAAGAACGCGGTAGGGAGCAGTACTTC.

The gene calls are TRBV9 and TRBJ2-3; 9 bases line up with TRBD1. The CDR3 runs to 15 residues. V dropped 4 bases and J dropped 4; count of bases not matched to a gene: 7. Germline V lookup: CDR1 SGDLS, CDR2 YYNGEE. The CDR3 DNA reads TGTGCCAGCAGCCTGGGACAGGGTAGTTCAGATACGCAGTATTTT. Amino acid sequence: CASSLGQGSSDTQYF.

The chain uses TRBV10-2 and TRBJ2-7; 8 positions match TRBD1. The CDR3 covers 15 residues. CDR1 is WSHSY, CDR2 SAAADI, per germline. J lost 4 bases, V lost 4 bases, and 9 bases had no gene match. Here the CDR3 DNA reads TGCGCCAGCAGTGGGATGGACAGGGCGGCATACGAGCAGTACTTC. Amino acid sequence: CASSGMDRAAYEQYF.

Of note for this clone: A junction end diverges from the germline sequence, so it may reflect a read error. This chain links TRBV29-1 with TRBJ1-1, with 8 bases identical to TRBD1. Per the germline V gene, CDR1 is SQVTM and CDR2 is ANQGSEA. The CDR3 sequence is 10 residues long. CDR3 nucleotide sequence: TGCAGGGTTGACAGGGGTGGCGCTTTCTTT. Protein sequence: CRVDRGGAFF.

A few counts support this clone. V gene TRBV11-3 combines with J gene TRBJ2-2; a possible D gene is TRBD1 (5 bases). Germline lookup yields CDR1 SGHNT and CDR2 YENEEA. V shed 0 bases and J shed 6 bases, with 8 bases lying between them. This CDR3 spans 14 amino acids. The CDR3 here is CASSLEGQAGELFF. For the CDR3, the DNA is TGTGCCAGCAGCTTAGAGGGGCAGGCCGGGGAGCTGTTTTTT. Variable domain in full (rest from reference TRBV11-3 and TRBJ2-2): EAGVVQSPRYKIIEKKQPVAFWCNPISGHNTLYWYLQNLGQGPELLIRYENEEAVDDSQLPKDRFSAERLKGVDSTLKIQPAELGDSAVYLCASSLEGQAGELFFGEGSRLTVL.

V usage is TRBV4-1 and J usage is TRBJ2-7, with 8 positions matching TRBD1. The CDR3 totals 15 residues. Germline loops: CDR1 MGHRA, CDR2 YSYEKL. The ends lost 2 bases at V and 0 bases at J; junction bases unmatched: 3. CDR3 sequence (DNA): TGCGCCAGCAGCCAACAGGGGGCGAGCTCCTACGAGCAGTACTTC. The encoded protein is CASSQQGASSYEQYF.

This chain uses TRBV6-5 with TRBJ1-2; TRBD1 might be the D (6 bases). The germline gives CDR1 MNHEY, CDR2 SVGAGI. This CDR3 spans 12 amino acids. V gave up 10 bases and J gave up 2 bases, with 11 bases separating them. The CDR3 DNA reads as TGTGCCACCCCGGGGGGCAACTATGGCTACACCTTC. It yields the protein CATPGGNYGYTF.

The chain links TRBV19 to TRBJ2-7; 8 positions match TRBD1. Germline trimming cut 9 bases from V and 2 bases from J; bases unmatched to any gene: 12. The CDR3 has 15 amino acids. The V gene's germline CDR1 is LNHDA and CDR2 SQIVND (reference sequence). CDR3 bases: TGTGCCAGAAGGGGAATGGGGACAGGCCCCTACGAGCAGTACTTC. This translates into CARRGMGTGPYEQYF.

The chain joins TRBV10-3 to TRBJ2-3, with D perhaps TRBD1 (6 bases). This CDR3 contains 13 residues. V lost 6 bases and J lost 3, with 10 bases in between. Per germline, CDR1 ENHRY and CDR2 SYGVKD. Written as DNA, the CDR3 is TGTGCCATCAGCGCCCAGGGGACAGATACGCAGTATTTT. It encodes CAISAQGTDTQYF.

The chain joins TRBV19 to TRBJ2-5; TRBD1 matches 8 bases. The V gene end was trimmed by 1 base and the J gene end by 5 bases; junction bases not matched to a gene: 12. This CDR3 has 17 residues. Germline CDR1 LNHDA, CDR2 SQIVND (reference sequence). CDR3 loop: CASSIGAWSGGGETQYF. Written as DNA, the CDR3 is TGTGCCAGTAGTATAGGGGCTTGGTCAGGGGGCGGCGAGACCCAGTACTTC.

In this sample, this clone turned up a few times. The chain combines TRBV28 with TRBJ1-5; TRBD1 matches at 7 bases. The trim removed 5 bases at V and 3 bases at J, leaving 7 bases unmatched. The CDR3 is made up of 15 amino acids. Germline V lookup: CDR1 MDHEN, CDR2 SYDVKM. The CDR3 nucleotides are TGTGCCAGCAGTCAAAGGAGGGGGCACAATCAGCCCCAGCATTTT. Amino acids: CASSQRRGHNQPQHF.

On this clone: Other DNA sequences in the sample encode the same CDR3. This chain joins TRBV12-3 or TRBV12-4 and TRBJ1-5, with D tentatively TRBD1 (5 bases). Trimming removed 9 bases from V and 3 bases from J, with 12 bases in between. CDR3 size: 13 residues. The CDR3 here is CASSDSSNQPQHF. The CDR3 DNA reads TGTGCCAGTAGTGACAGTTCCAATCAGCCCCAGCATTTT.

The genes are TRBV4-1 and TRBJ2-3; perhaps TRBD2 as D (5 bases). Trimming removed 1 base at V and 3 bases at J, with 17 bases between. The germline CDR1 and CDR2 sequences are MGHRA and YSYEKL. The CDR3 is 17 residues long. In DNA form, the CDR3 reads TGCGCCAGCAGCCAAGTGGTGGCCTGGCGGGCGACAGATACGCAGTATTTT. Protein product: CASSQVVAWRATDTQYF.

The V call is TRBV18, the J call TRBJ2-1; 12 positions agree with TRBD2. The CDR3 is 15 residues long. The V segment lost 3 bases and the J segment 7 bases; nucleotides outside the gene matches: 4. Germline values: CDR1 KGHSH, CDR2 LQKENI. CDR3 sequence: CASSPRTSGVNEQFF. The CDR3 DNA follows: TGTGCCAGCTCACCCCGGACTAGCGGGGTTAATGAGCAGTTCTTC.

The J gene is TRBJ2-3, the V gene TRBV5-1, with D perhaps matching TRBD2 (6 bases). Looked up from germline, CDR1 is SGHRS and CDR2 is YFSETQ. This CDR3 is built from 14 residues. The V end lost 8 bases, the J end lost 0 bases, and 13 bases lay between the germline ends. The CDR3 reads CASRTDYSTDTQYF. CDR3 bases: TGCGCCAGTAGGACGGACTATAGCACAGATACGCAGTATTTT.

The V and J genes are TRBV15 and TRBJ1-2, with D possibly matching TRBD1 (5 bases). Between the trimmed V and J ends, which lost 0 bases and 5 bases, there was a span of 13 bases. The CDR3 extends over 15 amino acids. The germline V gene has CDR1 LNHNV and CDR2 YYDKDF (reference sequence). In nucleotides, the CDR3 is TGTGCCACCAGCAGAGATTCGGCGGGGGGATATGGCTACACCTTC. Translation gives CATSRDSAGGYGYTF. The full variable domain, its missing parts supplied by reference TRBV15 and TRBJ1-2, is DAMVIQNPRYQVTQFGKPVTLSCSQTLNHNVMYWYQQKSSQAPKLLFHYYDKDFNNEADTPDNFQSRRPNTSFCFLDIRSPGLGDTAMYLCATSRDSAGGYGYTFGSGTRLTVV.

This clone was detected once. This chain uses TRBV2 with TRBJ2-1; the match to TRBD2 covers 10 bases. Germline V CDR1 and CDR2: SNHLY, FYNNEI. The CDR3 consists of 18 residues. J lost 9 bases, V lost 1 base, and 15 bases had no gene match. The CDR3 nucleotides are TGTGCCAGCAGTGAAGTGGGTCTAGCGGGGGTGAGGGGACGTGAGCAGTTCTTC. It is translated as CASSEVGLAGVRGREQFF. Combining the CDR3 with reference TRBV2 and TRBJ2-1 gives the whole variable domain EPEVTQTPSHQVTQMGQEVILRCVPISNHLYFYWYRQILGQKVEFLVSFYNNEISEKSEIFDDQFSVERPDGSNFTLKIRSTKLEDSAMYFCASSEVGLAGVRGREQFFGPGTRLTVL.

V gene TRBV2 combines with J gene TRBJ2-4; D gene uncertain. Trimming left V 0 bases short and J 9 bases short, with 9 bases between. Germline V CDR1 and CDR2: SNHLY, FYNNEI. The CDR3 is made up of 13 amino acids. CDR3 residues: CASSEAVASIQYF. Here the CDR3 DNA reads TGTGCCAGCAGTGAAGCTGTGGCAAGCATTCAGTACTTC.

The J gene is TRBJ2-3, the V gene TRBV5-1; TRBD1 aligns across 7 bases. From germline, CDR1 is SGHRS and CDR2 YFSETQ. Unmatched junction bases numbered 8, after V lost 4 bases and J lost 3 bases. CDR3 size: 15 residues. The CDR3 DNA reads TGCGCCAGCAGCAAGGGACAGTATGGGACAGATACGCAGTATTTT. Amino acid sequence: CASSKGQYGTDTQYF.

The CDR3 region is CASSSGETQYF. For the CDR3, the DNA is TGTGCCAGCAGTTCCGGGGAGACCCAGTACTTC. The genes are TRBV27 and TRBJ2-5, with unresolved D. The V end lost 4 bases, the J end lost 5 bases, and 5 bases lay between the germline ends. The CDR3 contains 11 residues. In germline, CDR1 is MNHEY, CDR2 SMNVEV (reference sequence).